This passage covers 25 T cell receptor beta chains from one sample sequenced in a study of T cells in Graves' hyperthyroidism and ophthalmopathy. TCR beta CDR3 regions were amplified from RNA. The HTBI primer set served for first-round RT-PCR of the TCR CDR3. TCRdb used MiXCR to reprocess the multiplex PCR reads, holding one entry per CDR3 protein. The sample includes around 280,000 distinct CDR3 sequences, roughly 14% of them seen just once. Sequenced input: blood. These TCRs come from a woman between 25 and 40 years old with Graves' hyperthyroidism that later progressed to Graves' ophthalmopathy.

This clonotype was detected ten times or more. The gene calls are TRBV6-2 or TRBV6-3 and TRBJ2-7; D unresolved. The CDR3 length is 12 residues. Germline CDR1 reads MNHEY; CDR2 reads SVGEGT. V was pared by 0 bases and J by 6 bases, with 6 bases between. This chain's CDR3 is CASSYSLREQYF. The CDR3 nucleotides are TGTGCCAGCAGTTACTCGCTCCGCGAGCAGTACTTC.

The chain joins TRBV11-2 to TRBJ2-7; D is possibly TRBD1 (5 bases). Trimming removed 4 bases at V and 9 bases at J, with 10 bases between. Germline CDR1 is SGHAT and CDR2 is FQNNGV. The CDR3 extends over 11 amino acids. DNA for the CDR3: TGTGCCAGCAGCTCCTCCAGGGTGCAGTACTTC. Amino acids: CASSSSRVQYF.

Written as DNA, the CDR3 is TGCAGTGCTGACGGTGCCTCTGGGTCCTACGAGCAGTACTTC. Protein product: CSADGASGSYEQYF. V usage is TRBV20-1 and J usage is TRBJ2-7; D is ambiguous. The CDR3 contains 14 residues. The germline V gene has CDR1 DFQATT and CDR2 SNEGSKA (reference sequence). Between the trimmed V and J ends, which lost 5 bases and 1 base, there was a span of 15 bases.

This clonotype was observed a handful of times. This rearrangement joins TRBV7-2 to TRBJ2-2, with 9 bases identical to TRBD2. The CDR3 loop spans 14 amino acids. The junction had 7 bases not matched to a gene; V was cut back by 7 bases and J by 7 bases. Looked up from germline, CDR1 is SGHTA and CDR2 is FQGNSA. The CDR3, as DNA: TGTGCCAGCAAAGCGGGAGGAGTTGTCGGGGAGCTGTTTTTT. Translating it yields CASKAGGVVGELFF.

This clonotype occurred many times. V is TRBV6-1 and J is TRBJ2-1; 15 bases match TRBD2. J was trimmed by 4 bases and V by 9 bases; bases with no gene match: 10. Germline lookup yields CDR1 MNHNS and CDR2 SASEGT. This CDR3 is 17 amino acids long. The DNA for the CDR3 is TGTGCCAGGAGGACTAGCGGGAGGGTCTATCCGTACAATGAGCAGTTCTTC. Its protein product is CARRTSGRVYPYNEQFF.

This clonotype was detected ten times or more. The V gene is TRBV24-1, the J gene TRBJ2-7; 10 nucleotides line up with TRBD1. The CDR3 contains 14 residues. V lost 2 bases to trimming and J lost 13 bases; unmatched junction nucleotides: 10. CDR1 is KGHDR and CDR2 is SFDVKD in the germline V gene. Here the CDR3 reads CATSDSDRGLGHYF. The CDR3 coding sequence is TGTGCCACCAGTGATTCAGACAGGGGGCTAGGGCACTACTTC.

This clonotype has ten or more counts. The chain recombines TRBV29-1 with TRBJ1-1; 11 nucleotides match TRBD1. V trimming: 6 bases; J trimming: 4 bases; junction bases outside the gene matches: 4. The CDR3 extends over 13 amino acids. Germline lookup yields CDR1 SQVTM and CDR2 ANQGSEA. CDR3 sequence (DNA): TGCAGCGTCTGGACAGGGGGCACCACTGAAGCTTTCTTT. Protein: CSVWTGGTTEAFF.

This clonotype was counted many times. This chain joins TRBV4-3 and TRBJ2-3; D might be TRBD2 (5 bases). V shed 0 bases and J shed 0 bases, with 10 bases lying between them. Germline values: CDR1 LGHNA, CDR2 YSLEER. This CDR3 comprises 16 residues. CDR3 loop: CASSQDSADSTDTQYF. The CDR3 nucleotides are TGCGCCAGCAGCCAAGATTCAGCGGATAGCACAGATACGCAGTATTTT.

This CDR3 is CASSWGPGQAGSPLHF. CDR3 nucleotides: TGTGCCAGCAGCTGGGGGCCCGGACAGGCTGGTTCACCCCTCCACTTT. This chain connects TRBV5-6 to TRBJ1-6; 7 positions agree with TRBD1. V dropped 3 bases and J dropped 9; count of bases not matched to a gene: 12. The CDR3 totals 16 residues. Germline loops: CDR1 SGHDT, CDR2 YYEEEE.

This clonotype was recorded many times. V usage is TRBV7-2 and J usage is TRBJ2-5, with D possibly TRBD2 on 6 matching bases. The CDR3 runs 12 residues. CDR1 and CDR2 (germline): SGHTA, FQGNSA. V lost 3 bases to trimming and J lost 10 bases, with 12 bases between them. CDR3 coding DNA: TGTGCCAGCAGCTTCGGCGCGGGATTCCAGTACTTC. Protein: CASSFGAGFQYF.

This clonotype was seen at least ten times. The chain uses TRBV18 and TRBJ2-3; D is ambiguous. This CDR3 is 11 amino acids long. The ends were cut back, 3 bases at V and 5 bases at J, with 3 bases in the middle. CDR1 is KGHSH and CDR2 is LQKENI in the germline V gene. DNA of the CDR3: TGTGCCAGCTCACCGAAAGATACGCAGTATTTT. This translates into CASSPKDTQYF.

This clonotype occurred many times. This chain connects TRBV28 to TRBJ2-7, with a possible D match to TRBD2 (7 bases). From germline, CDR1 is MDHEN and CDR2 SYDVKM. Trimming took off 7 bases at V and 3 bases at J, with 16 bases between the two ends. This CDR3 is built from 14 residues. In nucleotides, the CDR3 is TGTGCCAGCAATTGGGGGGGCTCCTTCTACGAGCAGTACTTC. It is translated as CASNWGGSFYEQYF.

This clonotype was detected many times. The V and J genes are TRBV7-3 and TRBJ2-1; D not certain. Trimming removed 0 bases from V and 6 bases from J, with 12 bases in between. The CDR3 has 15 residues. CDR1 and CDR2 (germline): SGHTA, FQGTGA. The CDR3 DNA is TGTGCCAGCAGCTTAACGGGGTCCCGGTTCAATGAGCAGTTCTTC. Amino acids: CASSLTGSRFNEQFF.

This clonotype was counted at least ten times. The chain couples TRBV6-2 or TRBV6-3 to TRBJ2-1; TRBD2 is a possible D gene (6 bases). The germline CDR1 and CDR2 sequences are MNHEY and SVGEGT. The CDR3 covers 16 residues. V lost 0 bases to trimming and J lost 5 bases, with 14 bases between them. The CDR3 DNA is TGTGCCAGCAGTTACTCGTTTTGGAGGGATAACAATGAGCAGTTCTTC. This translates into CASSYSFWRDNNEQFF.

This clonotype was found many times. The chain joins TRBV27 to TRBJ2-7, with D possibly being TRBD1 or TRBD2 (5 bases each). Germline V gives CDR1 MNHEY, CDR2 SMNVEV (reference sequence). This CDR3 contains 14 residues. V was trimmed by 6 bases and J by 2 bases, leaving 14 bases between them. CDR3 amino acids: CASSPIEGTYEQYF. The CDR3 coding sequence is TGTGCCAGCAGCCCTATCGAGGGGACCTACGAGCAGTACTTC.

This clonotype was seen repeatedly, ten times or more. V is TRBV7-9 and J is TRBJ1-2; 9 nucleotides match TRBD1. The CDR3 spans 15 residues. The germline V gene has CDR1 SEHNR and CDR2 FQNEAQ (reference sequence). The junction had 6 bases not matched to a gene; V was cut back by 5 bases and J by 2 bases. CDR3 nucleotide sequence: TGTGCCAGCAGCCCCACAGGGGGCTCGAACTATGGCTACACCTTC. It specifies CASSPTGGSNYGYTF.

This clonotype was seen many times. J is TRBJ1-4 and V is TRBV3-1; 8 nucleotides match TRBD1. Trimming removed 2 bases from V and 11 bases from J; junction bases left unmatched: 10. CDR1 is LGHDT, CDR2 YNNKEL, per germline (reference sequence). The CDR3 has 15 amino acids. The CDR3 DNA reads TGTGCCAGCAGCCAAAGTGGGCAGGGGGCGCAGAAACTGTTTTTT. It encodes CASSQSGQGAQKLFF.

The J gene is TRBJ2-1, the V gene TRBV4-3; D gene unclear. Germline-derived CDR1 and CDR2 are LGHNA and YSLEER. V lost 2 bases and J 8 bases, leaving 10 bases between the germline ends. The CDR3 sequence is 13 residues long. The DNA of the CDR3 is TGCGCCAGCAGCCAATACCTTTTGGATGAGCAGTTCTTC. Amino acid sequence: CASSQYLLDEQFF.

This clonotype was observed many times. The chain has TRBV13 and TRBJ2-1; D unclear. The CDR3 is 14 amino acids. The V gene lost 0 bases and the J gene lost 2 bases, with 5 bases spanning the gap. The V gene's germline CDR1 is PRHDT and CDR2 FYEKMQ (reference sequence). The CDR3 DNA reads as TGTGCCAGCAGCTTAGGGACCCCCTACAATGAGCAGTTCTTC. This encodes CASSLGTPYNEQFF. The whole variable domain, remainder taken from reference TRBV13 and TRBJ2-1, is AAGVIQSPRHLIKEKRETATLKCYPIPRHDTVYWYQQGPGQDPQFLISFYEKMQSDKGSIPDRFSAQQFSDYHSELNMSSLELGDSALYFCASSLGTPYNEQFFGPGTRLTVL.

On this clonotype: Sequence at one end of the junction differs from germline and may be a read error. V usage is TRBV3-1 and J usage is TRBJ2-4, with D maybe TRBD1 (5 bases). In germline, CDR1 is LGHDT, CDR2 YNNKEL (reference sequence). The CDR3 is made up of 14 amino acids. The CDR3 DNA is TGTGCCGGCAGCCAACAGGTCGGGAAAAACATTCAGTACTTC. This sequence encodes CAGSQQVGKNIQYF. Using reference TRBV3-1 and TRBJ2-4 for the parts outside the CDR3, the full variable domain is DTAVSQTPKYLVTQMGNDKSIKCEQNLGHDTMYWYKQDSKKFLKIMFSYNNKELIINETVPNRFSPKSPDKAHLNLHINSLELGDSAVYFCAGSQQVGKNIQYFGAGTRLSVL.

This clonotype was seen ten or more times. This chain uses TRBV7-8 with TRBJ2-3; TRBD1 matches 10 bases. The germline V gene has CDR1 SGHVS and CDR2 FQNEAQ. The CDR3 has 12 amino acids. V shed 6 bases, J shed 8 bases, and the junction held 2 bases outside the gene matches. The CDR3 nucleotides read TGTGCCAGCAGACGGGACAGGGGTACGCAGTATTTT. It codes for CASRRDRGTQYF.

The V call is TRBV4-3, the J call TRBJ2-1, with 7 bases fitting TRBD2. Germline CDR1 and CDR2: LGHNA and YSLEER. This CDR3 has 15 residues. V lost 0 bases and J lost 10; bases outside the gene matches: 9. As DNA, the CDR3 is TGCGCCAGCAGCCAAGACGACGGACTAGTTGGCGAGCAGTTCTTC. Translated, it gives CASSQDDGLVGEQFF.

The table lists this clonotype with a count of one. The chain joins TRBV6-4 to TRBJ2-3; the match to TRBD1 covers 7 bases. V was pared by 4 bases and J by 4 bases, with 5 bases of the junction left unmatched. This CDR3 contains 14 residues. The germline CDR1 and CDR2 sequences are MRHNA and SNTAGT. CDR3 bases: TGTGCCAGCAGTGGGACAGGAGACGCAGATACGCAGTATTTT. It codes for CASSGTGDADTQYF.

The table lists this clonotype with a few counts. This chain connects TRBV7-6 to TRBJ2-7, with 8 positions matching TRBD2. CDR1 SGHVS and CDR2 FNYEAQ come from the germline V gene. This CDR3 spans 14 amino acids. V lost 5 bases, J lost 5 bases, and 8 bases stayed unmatched. CDR3 nucleotides: TGTGCCAGCAGCCCACGGGAGGGGGTACACGAGCAGTACTTC. The encoded protein is CASSPREGVHEQYF.

This clonotype was counted at least ten times. The chain couples TRBV18 to TRBJ2-1, with D uncertain. The V and J ends lost 2 bases and 5 bases respectively, with 22 bases between them. Germline CDR1 KGHSH, CDR2 LQKENI. The CDR3 contains 18 residues. The CDR3 sequence: CASSPFRLASTGHNEQFF. For the CDR3, the DNA is TGTGCCAGCTCACCATTTAGACTTGCTTCTACCGGTCACAATGAGCAGTTCTTC.